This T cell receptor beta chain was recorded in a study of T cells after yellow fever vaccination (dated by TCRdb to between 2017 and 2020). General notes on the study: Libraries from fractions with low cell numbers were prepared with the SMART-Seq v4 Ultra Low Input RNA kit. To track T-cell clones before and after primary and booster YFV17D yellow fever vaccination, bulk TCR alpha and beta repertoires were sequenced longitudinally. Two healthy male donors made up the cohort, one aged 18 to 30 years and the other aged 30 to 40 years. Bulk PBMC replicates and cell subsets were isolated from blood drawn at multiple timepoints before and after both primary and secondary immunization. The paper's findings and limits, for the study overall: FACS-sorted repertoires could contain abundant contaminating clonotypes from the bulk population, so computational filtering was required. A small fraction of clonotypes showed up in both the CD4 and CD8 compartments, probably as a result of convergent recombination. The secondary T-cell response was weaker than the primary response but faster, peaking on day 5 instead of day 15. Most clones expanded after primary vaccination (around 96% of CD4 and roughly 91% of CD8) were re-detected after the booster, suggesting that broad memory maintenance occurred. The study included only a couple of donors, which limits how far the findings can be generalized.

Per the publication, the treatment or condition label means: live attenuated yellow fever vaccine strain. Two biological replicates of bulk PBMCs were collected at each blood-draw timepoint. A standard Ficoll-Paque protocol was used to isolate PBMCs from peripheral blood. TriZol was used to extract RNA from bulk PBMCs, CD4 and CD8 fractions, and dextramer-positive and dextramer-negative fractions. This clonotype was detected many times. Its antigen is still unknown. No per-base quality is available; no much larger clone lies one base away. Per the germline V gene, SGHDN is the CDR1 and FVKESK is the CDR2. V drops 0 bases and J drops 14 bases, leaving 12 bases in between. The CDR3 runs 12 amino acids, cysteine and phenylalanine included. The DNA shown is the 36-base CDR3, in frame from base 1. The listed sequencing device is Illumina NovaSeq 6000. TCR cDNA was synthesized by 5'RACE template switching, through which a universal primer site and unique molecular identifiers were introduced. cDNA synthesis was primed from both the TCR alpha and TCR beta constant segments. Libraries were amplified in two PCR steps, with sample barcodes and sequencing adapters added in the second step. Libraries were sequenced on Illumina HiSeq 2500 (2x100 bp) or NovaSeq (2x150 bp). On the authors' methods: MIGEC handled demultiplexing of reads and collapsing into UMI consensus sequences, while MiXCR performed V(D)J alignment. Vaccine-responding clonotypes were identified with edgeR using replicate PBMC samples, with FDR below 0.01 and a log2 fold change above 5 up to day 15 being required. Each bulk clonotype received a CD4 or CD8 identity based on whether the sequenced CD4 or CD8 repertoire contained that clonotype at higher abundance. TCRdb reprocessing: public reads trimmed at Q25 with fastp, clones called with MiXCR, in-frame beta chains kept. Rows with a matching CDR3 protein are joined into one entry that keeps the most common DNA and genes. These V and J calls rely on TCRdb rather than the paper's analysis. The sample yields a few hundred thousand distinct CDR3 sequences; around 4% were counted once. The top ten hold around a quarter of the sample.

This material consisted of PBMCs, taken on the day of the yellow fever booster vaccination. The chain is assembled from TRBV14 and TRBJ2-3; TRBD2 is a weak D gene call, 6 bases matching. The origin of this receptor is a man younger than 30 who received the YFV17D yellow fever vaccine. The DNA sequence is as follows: TGTGCCAGCAGCCAAGATCCGGGGGAGAGGTATTTT. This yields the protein CASSQDPGERYF.